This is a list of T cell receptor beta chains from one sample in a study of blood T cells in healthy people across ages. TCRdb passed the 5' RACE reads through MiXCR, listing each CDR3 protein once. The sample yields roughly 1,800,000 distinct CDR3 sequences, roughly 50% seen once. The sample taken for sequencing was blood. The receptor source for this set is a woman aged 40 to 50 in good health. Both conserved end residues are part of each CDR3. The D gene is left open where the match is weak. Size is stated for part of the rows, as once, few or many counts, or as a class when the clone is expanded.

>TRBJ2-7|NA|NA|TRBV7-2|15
CASSPPGLYGGEQYF
TGTGCCAGCAGCCCCCCGGGACTTTACGGAGGGGAGCAGTACTTC
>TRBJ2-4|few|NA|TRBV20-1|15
CSARDRAFSKNIQYF
TGCAGTGCTAGAGATCGGGCCTTCTCCAAAAACATTCAGTACTTC
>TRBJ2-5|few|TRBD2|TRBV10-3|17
CAIKPGTSGGRQETQYF
TGTGCCATCAAACCCGGGACTAGCGGGGGACGTCAAGAGACCCAGTACTTC
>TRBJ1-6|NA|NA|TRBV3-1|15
CASSQVARVNSPLHF
TGTGCCAGCAGCCAAGTTGCCAGAGTTAATTCACCCCTCCACTTT
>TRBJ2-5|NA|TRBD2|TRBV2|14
CASAQRGREVTQYF
TGTGCCAGCGCCCAGCGGGGCCGTGAGGTGACCCAGTACTTC
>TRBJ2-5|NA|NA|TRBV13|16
CASSLGEGLYQETQYF
TGTGCCAGCAGCTTAGGAGAGGGCCTGTACCAAGAGACCCAGTACTTC
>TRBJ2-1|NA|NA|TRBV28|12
CASSFDRNEQFF
TGTGCCAGCAGTTTTGACCGCAATGAGCAGTTCTTC
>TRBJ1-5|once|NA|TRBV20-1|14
CSARFHLSNQPQHF
TGCAGTGCTAGGTTCCATCTTAGCAATCAGCCCCAGCATTTT
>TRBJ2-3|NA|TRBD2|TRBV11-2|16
CASPPQGLAATDTQYF
TGTGCCAGCCCTCCTCAGGGACTAGCGGCCACAGATACGCAGTATTTT
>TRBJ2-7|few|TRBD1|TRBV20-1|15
CSATRDRVNPYEQYF
TGCAGTGCCACGAGGGACAGGGTTAACCCCTACGAGCAGTACTTC
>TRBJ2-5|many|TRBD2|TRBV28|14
CASSSRGGRETQYF
TGTGCCAGCAGTTCTCGGGGGGGGCGAGAGACCCAGTACTTC
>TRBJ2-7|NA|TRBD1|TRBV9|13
CASRDRGQNEQYF
TGTGCCAGCAGGGACAGGGGGCAAAACGAGCAGTACTTC
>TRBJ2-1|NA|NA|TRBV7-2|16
CASSWRGQGTLDEQFF
TGTGCCAGCAGCTGGCGGGGGCAGGGGACTCTGGATGAGCAGTTCTTC
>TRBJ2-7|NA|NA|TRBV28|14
CASGGPGKPYEQYF
TGTGCCAGTGGGGGACCAGGGAAACCCTACGAGCAGTACTTC
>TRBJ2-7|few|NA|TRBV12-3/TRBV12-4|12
CASSSLTDEQYF
TGTGCCAGCAGTTCCTTGACAGACGAGCAGTACTTC
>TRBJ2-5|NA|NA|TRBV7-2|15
CASSLVTSSQETQYF
TGTGCCAGCAGCTTAGTAACTAGCAGCCAAGAGACCCAGTACTTC
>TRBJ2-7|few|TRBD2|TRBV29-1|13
CSVVSSGPYEQYF
TGCAGCGTTGTGTCTAGCGGGCCTTACGAGCAGTACTTC
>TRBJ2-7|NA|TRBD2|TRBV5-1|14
CASSASGASYEQYF
TGCGCCAGCAGCGCGAGCGGGGCCTCCTACGAGCAGTACTTC
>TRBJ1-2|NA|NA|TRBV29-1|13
CSVEDSVVGGYTF
TGCAGCGTTGAAGATTCTGTAGTTGGCGGCTACACCTTC
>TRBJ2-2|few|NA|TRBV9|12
CASSAPLGELFF
TGTGCCAGCAGCGCCCCTTTGGGGGAGCTGTTTTTT
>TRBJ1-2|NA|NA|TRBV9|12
CASRRQIYGYTF
TGTGCCAGCAGAAGACAGATCTATGGCTACACCTTC
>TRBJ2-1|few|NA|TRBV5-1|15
CASSSGSSSYNEQFF
TGCGCCAGCAGCTCGGGATCCAGCTCCTACAATGAGCAGTTCTTC
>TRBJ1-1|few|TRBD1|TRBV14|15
CASSSRTGGNTEAFF
TGTGCCAGCAGCTCTCGGACAGGGGGGAACACTGAAGCTTTCTTT
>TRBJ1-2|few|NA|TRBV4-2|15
CASSQQGVRGYGYTF
TGTGCCAGCAGCCAACAGGGCGTAAGAGGTTATGGCTACACCTTC
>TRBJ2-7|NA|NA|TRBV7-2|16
CASSFGSGAGTDEQYF
TGTGCCAGCAGCTTCGGTTCAGGAGCGGGCACCGACGAGCAGTACTTC
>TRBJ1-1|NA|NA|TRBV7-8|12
CASSPFGAEAFF
TGTGCCAGCAGCCCCTTTGGGGCTGAAGCTTTCTTT
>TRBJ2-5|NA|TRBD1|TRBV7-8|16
CASSSGAGGNLETQYF
TGTGCCAGCAGCTCTGGTGCAGGGGGAAATCTGGAGACCCAGTACTTC
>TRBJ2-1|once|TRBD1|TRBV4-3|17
CASSQESRQGAYNEQFF
TGCGCCAGCAGCCAAGAGTCGCGACAGGGCGCTTACAATGAGCAGTTCTTC
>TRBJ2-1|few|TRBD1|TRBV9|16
CASSVEGQGARNEQFF
TGTGCCAGCAGCGTAGAGGGACAGGGGGCGAGGAATGAGCAGTTCTTC
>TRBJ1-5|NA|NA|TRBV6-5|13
CASSPWAGQPQHF
TGTGCCAGCAGTCCCTGGGCGGGTCAGCCCCAGCATTTT
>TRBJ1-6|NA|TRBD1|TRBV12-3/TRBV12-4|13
CASNPGGNSPLHF
TGTGCCAGCAACCCAGGGGGTAATTCACCCCTCCACTTT
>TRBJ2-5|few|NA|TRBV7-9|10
CASNEETQYF
TGTGCCAGCAATGAAGAGACCCAGTACTTC
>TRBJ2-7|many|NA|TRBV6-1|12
CASSENRYEQYF
TGTGCCAGCAGTGAAAATCGGTACGAGCAGTACTTC
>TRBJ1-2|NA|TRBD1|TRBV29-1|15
CSVPGILGQGCGYTF
TGCAGCGTGCCGGGTATACTCGGACAGGGCTGTGGCTACACCTTC
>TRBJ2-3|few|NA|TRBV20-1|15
CSPPGGRIGTDTQYF
TGCAGTCCCCCCGGGGGGCGGATTGGCACAGATACGCAGTATTTT
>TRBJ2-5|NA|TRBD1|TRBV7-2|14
CASSYRRGHETQYF
TGTGCCAGCAGCTACCGCAGGGGGCACGAGACCCAGTACTTC
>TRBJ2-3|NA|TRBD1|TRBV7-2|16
CASSATRDRGTDTQYF
TGTGCCAGCAGCGCGACCCGGGACAGGGGTACAGATACGCAGTATTTT
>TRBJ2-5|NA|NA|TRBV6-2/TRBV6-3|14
CASSFRGIIETQYF
TGTGCCAGCAGTTTCCGGGGGATAATAGAGACCCAGTACTTC
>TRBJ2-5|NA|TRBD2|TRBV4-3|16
CASSPGPGLAGRTQYF
TGCGCCAGCAGCCCCGGCCCGGGACTAGCGGGGAGGACCCAGTACTTC
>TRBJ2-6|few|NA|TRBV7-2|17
CASSSRDTLSGANVLTF
TGTGCCAGCAGCTCGAGGGACACCCTCTCTGGGGCCAACGTCCTGACTTTC
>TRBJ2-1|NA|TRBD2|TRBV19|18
CASRRTSGGASPYNEQFF
TGTGCCAGTAGGCGGACTAGCGGGGGGGCGTCCCCCTACAATGAGCAGTTCTTC
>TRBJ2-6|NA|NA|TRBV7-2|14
CASSPSLGANVLTF
TGTGCCAGCAGCCCATCCCTCGGGGCCAACGTCCTGACTTTC
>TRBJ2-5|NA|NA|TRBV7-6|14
CASSLRQFQETQYF
TGTGCCAGCAGCTTAAGACAGTTTCAAGAGACCCAGTACTTC
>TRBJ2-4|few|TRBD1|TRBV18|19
CASSPEDRETFGAKNIQYF
TGTGCCAGCTCACCCGAGGACAGGGAGACCTTTGGGGCCAAAAACATTCAGTACTTC
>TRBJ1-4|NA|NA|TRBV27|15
CASSQNPQLNEKLFF
TGTGCCAGCAGCCAAAATCCCCAGCTTAATGAAAAACTGTTTTTT
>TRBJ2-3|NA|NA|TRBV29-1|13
CSVERDRGDTQYF
TGCAGCGTTGAACGGGACCGGGGGGATACGCAGTATTTT
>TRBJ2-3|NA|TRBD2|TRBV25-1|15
CASSLGTRARDTQYF
TGTGCCAGCAGTCTTGGGACTAGAGCCCGAGATACGCAGTATTTT
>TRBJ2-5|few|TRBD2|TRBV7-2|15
CASSLTSRYQETQYF
TGTGCCAGCAGCTTGACTAGCAGGTACCAAGAGACCCAGTACTTC
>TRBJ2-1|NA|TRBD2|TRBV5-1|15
CASSRGLAGSNEQFF
TGCGCCAGCAGCCGGGGACTAGCGGGGAGCAATGAGCAGTTCTTC
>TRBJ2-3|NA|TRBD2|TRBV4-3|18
CASSPSNRAGGSTDTQYF
TGCGCCAGCAGCCCATCAAACCGGGCGGGGGGGAGCACAGATACGCAGTATTTT
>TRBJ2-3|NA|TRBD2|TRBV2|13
CASRGTSVDTQYF
TGTGCCAGCAGGGGGACTAGCGTCGATACGCAGTATTTT